This T cell receptor beta chain was sequenced during a study of blood T cell repertoires in COVID-19. Study as a whole: Italy, Spain and the United States were the sources of the convalescent and acute COVID-19 samples. PBMCs, B-cell-depleted T cells, or T cells were the source of the cDNA or gDNA that made up the material.

Trimming took off 8 bases at V and 3 bases at J, with 10 bases between the two ends. Germline lookup yields CDR1 SGHDN and CDR2 FVKESK. The CDR3 consists of 12 residues. Participants were placed into cohorts based on the clinical history they reported. Each recovered donor of Cohort 3 presented with two negative PCRs, clearance, or symptom resolution. Profiling relied on immunoSEQ multiplex PCR, and the TCRdb table lists in-frame clones only, not all of them. The table records about 190,000 clones, about 81% of them present only once. Sequences were obtained from PBMCs or T cells enriched from blood (not recorded which). The receptor was derived from a woman aged 25 to 39 who had recovered from COVID-19. J is TRBJ1-2 and V is TRBV14; no firm D call. This CDR3 reads CASRGRYYGYTF. In nucleotides, the CDR3 is TGTGCCAGCCGAGGGCGGTACTATGGCTACACCTTC.